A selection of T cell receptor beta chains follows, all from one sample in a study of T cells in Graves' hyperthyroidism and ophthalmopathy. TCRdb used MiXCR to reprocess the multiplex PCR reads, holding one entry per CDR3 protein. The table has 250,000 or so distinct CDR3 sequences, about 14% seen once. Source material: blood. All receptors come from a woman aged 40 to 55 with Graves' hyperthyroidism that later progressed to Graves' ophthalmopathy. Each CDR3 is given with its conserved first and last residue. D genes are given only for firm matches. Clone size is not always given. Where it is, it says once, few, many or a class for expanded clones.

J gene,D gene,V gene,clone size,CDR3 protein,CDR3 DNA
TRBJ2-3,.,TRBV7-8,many,CASSLGGATDTQYF,TGTGCCAGCAGCCTAGGCGGGGCCACAGATACGCAGTATTTT
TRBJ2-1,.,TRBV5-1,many,CASSLEGGYNEQFF,TGCGCCAGCAGCTTGGAGGGCGGATACAATGAGCAGTTCTTC
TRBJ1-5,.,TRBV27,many,CASSFSPKQGGNQPQHF,TGTGCCAGCAGTTTTTCCCCCAAACAGGGTGGCAATCAGCCCCAGCATTTT
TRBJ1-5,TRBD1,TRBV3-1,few,CASSQDQGGNNQPQHF,TGTGCCAGCAGCCAAGATCAGGGGGGCAACAATCAGCCCCAGCATTTT
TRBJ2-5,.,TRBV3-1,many,CASSQIAEQETQYF,TGTGCCAGCAGCCAAATCGCAGAACAAGAGACCCAGTACTTC
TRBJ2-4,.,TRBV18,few,CASSPFGALAKNIQYF,TGTGCCAGCTCACCATTTGGGGCCCTAGCCAAAAACATTCAGTACTTC
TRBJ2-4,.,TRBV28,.,CASSFPTGTGVLIQHF,TGTGCCAGCAGTTTCCCAACCGGAACAGGAGTTCTCATTCAGCACTTC
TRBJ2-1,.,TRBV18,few,CASSHAEEGNEQFF,TGTGCCAGCTCACACGCGGAGGAAGGGAATGAGCAGTTCTTC
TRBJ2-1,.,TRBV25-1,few,CASSEKDSSYNEQFF,TGTGCCAGCAGTGAAAAGGACAGCTCCTACAATGAGCAGTTCTTC
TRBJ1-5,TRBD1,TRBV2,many,CASRGYGTDNQPQHF,TGTGCCAGCAGGGGATACGGGACAGATAATCAGCCCCAGCATTTT
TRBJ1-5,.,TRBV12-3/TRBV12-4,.,CASSLAPPNQPQHF,TGTGCCAGCAGTTTGGCCCCGCCCAATCAGCCCCAGCATTTT
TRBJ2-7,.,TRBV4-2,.,CASSQEGLTYEQYF,TGTGCCAGCAGCCAAGAAGGACTCACCTACGAGCAGTACTTC
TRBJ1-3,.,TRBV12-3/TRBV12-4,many,CASRGGQASGNTIYF,TGTGCCAGCAGGGGGGGACAAGCCTCTGGAAACACCATATATTTT
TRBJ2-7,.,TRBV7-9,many,CASSPQYEQYF,TGTGCCAGCAGCCCGCAGTACGAGCAGTACTTC
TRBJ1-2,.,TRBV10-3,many,CAISESVFPMDGYTF,TGTGCCATCAGTGAGTCGGTGTTCCCCATGGACGGCTACACCTTC
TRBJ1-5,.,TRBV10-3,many,CAISEGGWGNQPQHF,TGTGCCATCAGTGAGGGTGGGTGGGGCAATCAGCCCCAGCATTTT
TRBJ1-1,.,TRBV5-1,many,CASRVVGPNTEAFF,TGCGCCAGCAGAGTGGTGGGGCCAAACACTGAAGCTTTCTTT
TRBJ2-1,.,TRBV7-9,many,CASGVLEYNEQFF,TGTGCCAGCGGTGTCCTAGAGTACAATGAGCAGTTCTTC
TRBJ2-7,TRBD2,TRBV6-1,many,CASSSIAGEGWVYEQYF,TGTGCCAGCAGTTCTATAGCGGGAGAGGGTTGGGTCTACGAGCAGTACTTC
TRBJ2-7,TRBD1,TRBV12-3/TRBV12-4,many,CASRVSTGQYEQYF,TGTGCCAGCAGAGTTTCGACAGGGCAGTACGAGCAGTACTTC
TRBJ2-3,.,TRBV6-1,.,CASSDTLVDTQYF,TGTGCCAGCTCCGACACTCTGGTAGATACGCAGTATTTT
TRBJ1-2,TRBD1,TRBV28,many,CASSPTGVVYGYTF,TGTGCCAGCAGTCCTACAGGGGTCGTCTATGGCTACACCTTC
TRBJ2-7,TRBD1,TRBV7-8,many,CASSSPDREIPYEQYF,TGTGCCAGCAGCTCACCTGACAGGGAGATCCCCTACGAGCAGTACTTC
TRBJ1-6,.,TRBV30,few,CAWSVRRESSPLHF,TGTGCCTGGAGTGTACGCAGGGAGAGTTCACCCCTCCACTTT
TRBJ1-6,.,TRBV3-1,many,CASSPRHLRSPLHF,TGTGCCAGCAGCCCCCGACACTTACGGTCACCCCTCCACTTT
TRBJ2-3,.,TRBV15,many,CATSRQTGDTQYF,TGTGCCACCAGCAGACAAACAGGGGATACGCAGTATTTT
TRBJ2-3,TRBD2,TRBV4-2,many,CASSHLLAGAYTQYF,TGTGCCAGCAGCCACTTACTAGCGGGAGCTTATACGCAGTATTTT
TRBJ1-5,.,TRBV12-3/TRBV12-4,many,CATSPGGMTQHF,TGTGCCACCAGCCCCGGGGGCATGACCCAGCATTTT
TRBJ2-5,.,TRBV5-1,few,CASSLGEVYQETQYF,TGCGCCAGCAGCTTGGGGGAGGTGTACCAAGAGACCCAGTACTTC
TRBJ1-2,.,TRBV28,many,CASSESDRLFYGYTF,TGTGCCAGCAGTGAGTCGGACAGATTATTCTATGGCTACACCTTC
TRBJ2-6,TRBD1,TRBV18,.,CASSPPGQGVSGANVLTF,TGTGCCAGCTCACCCCCCGGACAGGGGGTCTCTGGGGCCAACGTCCTGACTTTC
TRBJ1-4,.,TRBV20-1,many,CSARASLLTGKLFF,TGCAGTGCTAGAGCCTCGTTACTAACGGGAAAACTGTTTTTT
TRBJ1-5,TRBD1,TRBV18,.,CASSQTGGNNQPQHF,TGTGCCAGCTCCCAAACAGGGGGTAACAATCAGCCCCAGCATTTT
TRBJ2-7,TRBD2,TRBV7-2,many,CASSLGLAGSYEQYF,TGTGCCAGCAGCTTAGGCCTAGCGGGTTCCTACGAGCAGTACTTC
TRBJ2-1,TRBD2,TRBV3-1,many,CASSPGLAGDYNEQFF,TGTGCCAGCAGCCCGGGGCTAGCGGGAGACTACAATGAGCAGTTCTTC